One sample yielded the 5 T cell receptor beta chains listed below, sequenced in a study of T cell repertoires in cytomegalovirus infection. TCRdb itself ran the reads through MiXCR, one entry per CDR3 protein. The data show some 590,000 distinct CDR3 sequences, with almost 40% seen just once and 48% held by the top ten. No antigen is known for these receptors. Sequenced material: cultured PBMCs, taken from culture after CMV antigen stimulation. These receptors originate from a human donor in good health (CMV status not recorded). Some clones in this sample may be carry-over from other donors' samples.

In this sample, this clonotype turned up a few times. The chain joins TRBV7-8 to TRBJ2-2; D unclear. Germline assignment: CDR1 SGHVS and CDR2 FQNEAQ. The CDR3 is 13 residues long. Between the trimmed V and J ends, which lost 10 bases and 1 base, there was a span of 10 bases. CDR3 region: CATHAGNTGELFF. The DNA for the CDR3 is TGTGCCACACATGCCGGGAACACCGGGGAGCTGTTTTTT.

The chain employs TRBV7-8 and TRBJ2-7, with a weak D call TRBD2 (7 bases). Germline V CDR1 and CDR2: SGHVS, FQNEAQ. This CDR3 spans 15 amino acids. V lost 1 base and J 1 base, leaving 11 bases between the germline ends. CDR3 region: CASSLGGGRSYEQYF. CDR3 DNA: TGTGCCAGCAGCTTAGGGGGGGGCCGATCCTACGAGCAGTACTTC.

V and J are TRBV4-3 and TRBJ2-1; 7 bases line up with TRBD1. V gave up 1 base and J gave up 7 bases; unmatched junction bases: 4. CDR1 LGHNA and CDR2 YSLEER come from the germline V gene. This CDR3 region has 14 residues. The DNA of the CDR3 is TGCGCCAGCAGCCAAGGACAGGGCTGGAATGAGCAGTTCTTC. Protein product: CASSQGQGWNEQFF.

The chain recombines TRBV27 with TRBJ1-1, with D hard to call. The CDR3 sequence is 14 residues long. Germline V gene sequence: CDR1 MNHEY, CDR2 SMNVEV (reference sequence). Trimming took off 0 bases at V and 5 bases at J, with 10 bases between the two ends. CDR3 residues: CASSLSRLGTEAFF. The CDR3 nucleotides are TGTGCCAGCAGTTTATCCCGATTAGGGACTGAAGCTTTCTTT.

This clonotype has a single count. This chain joins TRBV7-2 and TRBJ2-7, with D unclear. V lost 1 base and J 3 bases, leaving 13 bases between the germline ends. The CDR3 is 15 residues long. Looked up from germline, CDR1 is SGHTA and CDR2 is FQGNSA. The CDR3 nucleotides read TGTGCCAGCAGCTTAGAAGGTGGGCCAAACTACGAGCAGTACTTC. Encoded protein: CASSLEGGPNYEQYF.